This T cell receptor beta chain was recovered during a study of T cells in localized non-small cell lung cancer. CDR3 length: 13 residues. Germline CDR1 reads GTSNPN; CDR2 reads SVGIG (reference sequence). The ends were cut back, 1 base at V and 8 bases at J, with 12 bases in the middle. The repertoire was sequenced with immunoSEQ multiplex PCR; TCRdb's copy has only in-frame clones and lacks some. This sample yields about 27,000 clones, of which approximately 86% are seen a single time; around 15% belongs to the top ten. The chain employs TRBV30 and TRBJ2-1; unclear D gene. The TCR sequence derives from an older female donor with stage II squamous cell lung carcinoma. The sequenced sample was peripheral blood, obtained before any cancer treatment. For the CDR3, the DNA is TGTGCCTGGAGTGACCGGCCACCCGATGAGCAGTTCTTC. This gives the protein CAWSDRPPDEQFF.